The clone carrying this T cell receptor beta chain showed up many times. These data come from a study of T-cell reconstitution after alpha-beta-depleted transplantation in children. Unique molecular identifiers tagged the TCRbeta library. A single record per CDR3 protein comes from TCRdb applying MiXCR to the PCR reads. Among some 240,000 distinct CDR3 sequences, around 8.9% were seen once, and the ten largest hold 5% to 5.5%. This CDR3 is built from 15 residues. Germline CDR1 SQVTM, CDR2 ANQGSEA. V trimming: 3 bases; J trimming: 2 bases; junction bases outside the gene matches: 6. Sequenced here: PBMCs from the stem cell graft donor, sampled from the stem cell graft. The clonotype originates from a human donor who donated a stem cell graft to a child with SCID. This chain connects TRBV29-1 to TRBJ2-3; 9 bases are a match to TRBD2. Here the CDR3 reads CSVDGLAGPTDTQYF. Here the CDR3 DNA reads TGCAGCGTTGACGGGCTAGCGGGGCCCACAGATACGCAGTATTTT.